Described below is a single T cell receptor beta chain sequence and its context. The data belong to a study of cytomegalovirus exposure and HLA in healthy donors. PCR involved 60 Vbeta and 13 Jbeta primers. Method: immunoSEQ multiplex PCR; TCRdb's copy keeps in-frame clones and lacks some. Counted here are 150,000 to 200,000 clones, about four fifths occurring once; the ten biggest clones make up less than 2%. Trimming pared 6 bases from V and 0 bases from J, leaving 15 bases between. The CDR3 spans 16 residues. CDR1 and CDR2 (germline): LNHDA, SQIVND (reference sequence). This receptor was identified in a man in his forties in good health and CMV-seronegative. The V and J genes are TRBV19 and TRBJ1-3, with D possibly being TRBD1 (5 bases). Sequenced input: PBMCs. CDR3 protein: CASSPGLRLSGNTIYF. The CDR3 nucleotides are TGTGCCAGTAGCCCGGGACTCCGCCTCTCTGGAAACACCATATATTTT.